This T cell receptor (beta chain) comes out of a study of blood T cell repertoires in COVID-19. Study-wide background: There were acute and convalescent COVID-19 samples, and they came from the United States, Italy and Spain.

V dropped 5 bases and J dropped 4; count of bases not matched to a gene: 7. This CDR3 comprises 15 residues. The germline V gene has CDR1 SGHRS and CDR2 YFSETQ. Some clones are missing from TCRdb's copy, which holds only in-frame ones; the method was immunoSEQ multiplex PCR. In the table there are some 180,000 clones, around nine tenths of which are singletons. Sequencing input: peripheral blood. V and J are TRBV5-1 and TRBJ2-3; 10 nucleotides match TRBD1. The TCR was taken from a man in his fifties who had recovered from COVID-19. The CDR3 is CASRRDRGRADTQYF. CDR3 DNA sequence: TGCGCCAGCAGACGGGACAGGGGTCGTGCAGATACGCAGTATTTT.